The entry below describes one TCR beta chain. This record belongs to a study of blood T cell repertoires in COVID-19. About the study: Sites across the United States, Italy and Spain contributed samples from acute and convalescent COVID-19.

In the study's own analysis: The authors estimated nucleated cell counts from reference gene primer amplification. TCRdb keeps only in-frame clones here, not all; method: immunoSEQ multiplex PCR. V and J calls and clone size are copied from that table; D and trimming were computed from the DNA. The repertoire has tens of thousands of clones, approximately 86% of them found once; the top ten carry roughly 1.3%. The CDR3 runs to 17 residues. From germline, CDR1 is WNHNN and CDR2 SYGVQD (reference sequence). Unmatched junction bases numbered 11, after V lost 0 bases and J lost 7 bases. This TCR came from a man in his sixties with acute or convalescent COVID-19. The source material was peripheral blood. The chain recombines TRBV10-1 with TRBJ2-1, with 8 bases fitting TRBD2. The CDR3 here is CASSESPPSGSLNEQFF. CDR3 nucleotides: TGCGCCAGCAGTGAGTCCCCCCCCAGCGGGAGTTTGAATGAGCAGTTCTTC.